This T cell receptor (beta chain) was recorded in a study of T-cell memory formation after mild COVID-19. As for the study in general: Most TCR clusters belonged to a single donor.

This clonotype appeared a few times. TCRdb used MiXCR to reprocess the 5' RACE reads, holding one entry per CDR3 protein. The sample contains roughly 200,000 distinct CDR3 sequences, 9% to 10% of which appear only once. The sequence was obtained from a man between 18 and 29 years old who had mild COVID-19 (a few samples of this study predate the infection). Cell type and time point are not known. Sequencing used PBMCs or a T cell subset sorted from them (not recorded which).

In nucleotides, the CDR3 is TGTGCCAGCAGCTTAATTCCCAGCGGGGGGAACACCGGGGAGCTGTTTTTT. Encoded protein: CASSLIPSGGNTGELFF. The genes are TRBV11-2 and TRBJ2-2, with 8 bases aligning to TRBD2. Germline V CDR1 and CDR2: SGHAT, FQNNGV. The CDR3 runs to 17 residues. With 2 bases clipped from V and 1 base from J, the junction kept 6 bases outside the gene matches. The full variable domain, completed using reference TRBV11-2 and TRBJ2-2, is EAGVAQSPRYKIIEKRQSVAFWCNPISGHATLYWYQQILGQGPKLLIQFQNNGVVDDSQLPKDRFSAERLKGVDSTLKIQPAKLEDSAVYLCASSLIPSGGNTGELFFGEGSRLTVL.